The rows below give T cell receptor beta chains drawn from one sample of a study of CD8+ T cells in alopecia areata. Using immunoSEQ multiplex PCR, the repertoire was profiled, and TCRdb retains in-frame clones only, with some absent. The table includes 110,000 to 150,000 clones, roughly 61% detected once. The sequences come from CD4+ T cells sorted from blood, collected at week 0. The receptors shown here come from a human donor with alopecia areata. The CDR3 runs from the conserved cysteine through the conserved F or W. The order of the fields is J gene, V gene, D gene, CDR3 protein. D genes are given only for firm matches.

TRBJ2-5 TRBV7-2 NA CASSLVSGRQETQYF
TRBJ2-1 TRBV5-1 TRBD2 CASSLTAGGFFKNEQFF
TRBJ2-3 TRBV15 TRBD2 CATSRAGGDTQYF
TRBJ2-5 TRBV29-1 TRBD2 CSVRGLAAQETQYF
TRBJ2-3 TRBV25-1 NA CASSEVWAQYF
TRBJ2-3 TRBV14 NA CASSLGPGSTDTQYF
TRBJ1-2 TRBV30 TRBD1 CAWSQTGDYGYTF
TRBJ2-5 TRBV30 NA CAWNLGDQETQYF
TRBJ1-3 TRBV30 NA CAWSGGLTDPSGNTIYF
TRBJ2-2 TRBV4-1 NA CASSQDVAYTGELFF
TRBJ1-1 TRBV2 NA CASSRVNTEAFF
TRBJ1-1 TRBV6-6 NA CATSPNTEAFF
TRBJ1-5 TRBV19 NA CASSMSGFEASGVPQHF
TRBJ1-6 TRBV7-2 NA CASSGHASSYNSPLHF
TRBJ1-2 TRBV7-9 NA CASSLMEGGYTF
TRBJ2-5 TRBV10-3 TRBD2 CATSNRGEETQYF
TRBJ1-5 TRBV2 NA CASKLRDGSNQPQHF
TRBJ2-1 TRBV2 NA CASSESTSVTVLFF
TRBJ2-5 TRBV29-1 TRBD2 CSVEERHLSGKTQYF
TRBJ2-7 TRBV7-9 TRBD1 CASSPGQDREQYF
TRBJ2-7 TRBV29-1 NA CSVVEGVEQYF
TRBJ2-3 TRBV27 NA CASSLRGAPTDTQYF
TRBJ1-5 TRBV6-1 NA CASSQGQTNQPQHF
TRBJ2-3 TRBV11-2 NA CASSLDLGSSEYF